Detailed here is one T cell receptor (beta chain). This clone was counted only a few times. This receptor's antigen is unknown. The sample holds no much larger clone one base away, and base qualities are not on file. TCRbeta CDR3 regions were amplified from genomic DNA using the immunoSEQ Assay, a bias-controlled multiplex PCR. As for the authors' bioinformatics: Nucleated cell counts per sample were estimated from amplification of reference gene primers within the assay. To quantify the absolute abundance of each unique TCRbeta CDR3 rearrangement, sequence reads were collapsed and filtered. For each sample, productive Simpson clonality was calculated as the square root of Simpson's diversity index across productive rearrangements. Sourced from immuneACCESS, this table was stored by TCRdb with only in-frame sequences that have V and J called. A share of the clones is absent; for the studies checked, an unresolved V gene accounts for under half, and the remainder has no known explanation. V, J and clone size derive from that table, while D and trimming were established from the DNA sequence. A total of about 270,000 clones appear in this sample, 75% to 90% of them only once. The ten largest make up roughly 9.6% of the sample.

The CDR3 goes from the cysteine to the phenylalanine over 15 residues. The only DNA kept is the CDR3, 45 bases in frame from the first base. The germline V gene (reference sequence) gives CDR1 as LNHDA and CDR2 as SQIVND. V gives up 4 bases and J gives up 5 bases, and the segment between their germline ends measures 15 bases. The sample originates from a study of blood T cell repertoires in COVID-19 (dated by TCRdb to 2020 to 2022). Describing the broader study: Samples from collaborators originated in the United States, Italy and Spain and spanned both the acute and convalescent phases of COVID-19. The material from the prospective study consisted of cDNA or gDNA derived from T cells, B-cell-depleted T cells, or PBMCs. Subjects who had been exposed to COVID-19, were actively infected with it, or had recovered from it provided the deeply sampled blood TCRbeta repertoires that made up the dataset. A freely available public database, intended as a resource for researchers studying the immune response to SARS-CoV-2, is where the repertoires were released. The samples were drawn from two sources: the first 160 participants of the ongoing ImmuneRACE study, and 950 to 1,500 subjects contributed by 6 global collaborators. Sample metadata almost always included a de-identified subject ID, COVID-19 status, age in years and sex. Where available, HLA class I and class II types were taken from metadata supplied by the sample provider and were not determined by assay-based typing.

The study at large found these results: Clinical and demographic metadata were provided uncurated, with the amount varying by source and participant.

The collaborating institutions used their own protocols to collect whole blood in K2EDTA tubes. For TCRbeta analysis, collaborators shipped samples in one of three forms: frozen whole blood, isolated PBMCs, or DNA extracted from either of those sample types. The rearrangement combines TRBV19 with TRBJ1-5; the D gene lacks a confident call. The receptor's source is a woman between 70 and 85 years old with acute or convalescent COVID-19. Sequences were obtained from peripheral blood. The CDR3 region reads CASSTPHRGYQPQHF. The DNA reads TGTGCCAGTAGTACCCCCCACCGGGGTTATCAGCCCCAGCATTTT.